This entry is about one T cell receptor beta chain. Its antigen remains unknown. These data are taken from a study of blood T cell dynamics during melanoma immunotherapy. Overall study context: Metastatic melanoma patients received first-line pembrolizumab or nivolumab plus ipilimumab. Whole-study results and caveats: Disease-control patients' PBMC repertoires became either more clonal or more diverse at W3.

As for time point: week 3, after first cycle of checkpoint inhibitor. Trimming pared 3 bases from V and 2 bases from J, leaving 8 bases between. From germline, CDR1 is MDHEN and CDR2 SYDVKM. This CDR3 is 13 amino acids long. Sequencing was performed with immunoSEQ multiplex PCR; in TCRdb, only in-frame clones are kept and a portion is missing. The table shows roughly 30,000 clones, with approximately 83% occurring only once. This chain connects TRBV28 to TRBJ2-7; D is unclear. The clonotype originates from a human donor with melanoma. The input for sequencing was blood, taken from a patient treated with checkpoint blockade. CDR3 nucleotide sequence: TGTGCCAGCAGTTTGGCAGGTCCCTACGAGCAGTACTTC. It specifies CASSLAGPYEQYF. The complete variable domain, with remaining parts taken from reference TRBV28 and TRBJ2-7, reads DVKVTQSSRYLVKRTGEKVFLECVQDMDHENMFWYRQDPGLGLRLIYFSYDVKMKEKGDIPEGYSVSREKKERFSLILESASTNQTSMYLCASSLAGPYEQYFGPGTRLTVT.